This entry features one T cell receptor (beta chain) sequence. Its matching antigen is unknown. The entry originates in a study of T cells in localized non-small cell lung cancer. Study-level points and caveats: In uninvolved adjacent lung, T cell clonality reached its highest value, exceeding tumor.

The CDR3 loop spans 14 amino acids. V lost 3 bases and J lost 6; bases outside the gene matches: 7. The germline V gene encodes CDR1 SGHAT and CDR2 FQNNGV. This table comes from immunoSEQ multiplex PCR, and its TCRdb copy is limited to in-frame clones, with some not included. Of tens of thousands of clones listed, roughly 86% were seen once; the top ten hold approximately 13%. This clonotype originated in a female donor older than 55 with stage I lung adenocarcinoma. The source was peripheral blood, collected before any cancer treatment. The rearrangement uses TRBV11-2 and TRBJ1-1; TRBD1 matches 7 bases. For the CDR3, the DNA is TGTGCCAGCAGCTTGAGGGGGCAGGTGGCTGAAGCTTTCTTT. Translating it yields CASSLRGQVAEAFF.